The 27 T cell receptor beta chains given below trace back to one sample, sequenced in a study of cytotoxic CD8 clonotypes in ibrutinib-treated CLL. The repertoire was sequenced with immunoSEQ multiplex PCR; TCRdb's copy has only in-frame clones and lacks some. The table has some 200,000 clones, roughly 72% seen once. Sequencing was performed on PBMCs, taken after 24 months of ibrutinib treatment. The receptors stem from a human donor with chronic lymphocytic leukemia.

This chain's CDR3 is CASSIGQHRESYGYTF. The CDR3, as DNA: TGTGCCAGTAGTATCGGACAGCATAGAGAATCCTATGGCTACACCTTC. The chain uses TRBV19 and TRBJ1-2; D is possibly TRBD1 (6 bases). The V and J ends lost 3 bases and 4 bases respectively, with 18 bases between them. The CDR3 is 16 amino acids. The germline V gene encodes CDR1 LNHDA and CDR2 SQIVND (reference sequence).

The gene calls are TRBV29-1 and TRBJ2-3; D gene uncertain. CDR1 and CDR2 from the germline V gene are SQVTM and ANQGSEA. The CDR3 covers 9 residues. Trimming took off 6 bases at V and 8 bases at J, with 6 bases between the two ends. Written as DNA, the CDR3 is TGCAGCGTCCCAGTTACGCAGTATTTT. Encoded protein: CSVPVTQYF.

The V and J genes are TRBV5-1 and TRBJ2-7, with TRBD2 matching over 9 bases. Germline CDR1 and CDR2: SGHRS and YFSETQ. The V gene end was trimmed by 0 bases and the J gene end by 3 bases; junction bases not matched to a gene: 4. CDR3 length equals 15 residues. Written as DNA, the CDR3 is TGCGCCAGCAGCTTGGGGGCTAGCGGGGTCTACGAGCAGTACTTC. This sequence encodes CASSLGASGVYEQYF.

The J gene is TRBJ2-7, the V gene TRBV10-2; D possibly uses TRBD1 or TRBD2 (6 bases each). V gave up 11 bases and J gave up 3 bases, with 20 bases separating them. The CDR3 covers 14 residues. Germline CDR1 is WSHSY and CDR2 is SAAADI. The CDR3 is CASGAGTIFYEQYF. The DNA of the CDR3 is TGCGCCTCAGGGGCGGGAACAATATTCTACGAGCAGTACTTC.

The chain links TRBV29-1 to TRBJ2-7; D is possibly TRBD1 or TRBD2 (5 bases each). Germline V gene data show CDR1 as SQVTM and CDR2 as ANQGSEA. CDR3 length equals 12 residues. Trimming removed 6 bases from V and 4 bases from J, with 13 bases in between. The CDR3 DNA follows: TGCAGCGTAAGGGACGGAATTTACGAGCAGTACTTC. It translates to CSVRDGIYEQYF.

The chain couples TRBV10-3 to TRBJ1-4; the D is unclear. The germline V gene encodes CDR1 ENHRY and CDR2 SYGVKD. The CDR3 length is 15 residues. Trimming stripped 2 bases from V and 2 bases from J, with 9 bases between. The CDR3 sequence: CAISEGTDTNEKLFF. DNA for the CDR3: TGTGCCATCAGTGAGGGTACGGACACTAATGAAAAACTGTTTTTT.

V and J are TRBV6-5 and TRBJ1-2; TRBD1 matches 9 bases. The CDR3 spans 14 residues. With V trimmed by 6 bases and J by 2 bases, 4 bases remained unmatched. Germline CDR1 MNHEY, CDR2 SVGAGI. The chain's CDR3 is CASRQTGGNYGYTF. In DNA form, the CDR3 reads TGTGCCAGCAGACAAACAGGGGGCAACTATGGCTACACCTTC.

V is TRBV7-8 and J is TRBJ2-7, with TRBD1 identical over 9 bases. CDR1 and CDR2 (germline): SGHVS, FQNEAQ. J lost 4 bases, V lost 3 bases, and 4 bases had no gene match. The length of the CDR3 is 14 residues. The CDR3 sequence: CASSLGTGRYEQYF. DNA of the CDR3: TGTGCCAGCAGCTTGGGGACAGGGCGGTACGAGCAGTACTTC.

The chain's CDR3 is CASSLGQISVDEQYF. For the CDR3, the DNA is TGCGCCAGCAGCTTGGGACAGATTAGCGTTGATGAGCAGTACTTC. This chain links TRBV5-1 with TRBJ2-7, with D perhaps matching TRBD1 or TRBD2 (5 bases each). The CDR3 contains 15 residues. Trimming removed 0 bases at V and 7 bases at J, with 17 bases between. Germline-derived CDR1 and CDR2 are SGHRS and YFSETQ.

This rearrangement joins TRBV30 to TRBJ1-4; unclear D gene. Trimming pared 5 bases from V and 7 bases from J, leaving 8 bases between. The length of the CDR3 is 11 residues. In germline, CDR1 is GTSNPN, CDR2 SVGIG (reference sequence). CDR3 region: CAWARLEKLFF. The DNA of the CDR3 is TGTGCCTGGGCACGACTTGAAAAACTGTTTTTT.

The J gene is TRBJ2-3, the V gene TRBV19; 11 bases match TRBD2. The CDR3 has 16 residues. The junction had 4 bases not matched to a gene; V was cut back by 4 bases and J by 1 base. The germline V gene has CDR1 LNHDA and CDR2 SQIVND (reference sequence). CDR3 coding DNA: TGTGCCAGTAGTAACCTAGCGGGAGGACGCACAGATACGCAGTATTTT. Amino acid sequence: CASSNLAGGRTDTQYF.

J is TRBJ2-1 and V is TRBV7-2, with 7 positions matching TRBD2. The CDR3 is 16 residues long. With 6 bases clipped from V and 7 bases from J, the junction kept 15 bases outside the gene matches. Germline CDR1 reads SGHTA; CDR2 reads FQGNSA. The CDR3 protein is CASRTLGGRPRNEQFF. CDR3 coding DNA: TGTGCCAGCAGGACGTTGGGGGGGAGGCCGAGGAATGAGCAGTTCTTC.

The V and J genes are TRBV6-6 and TRBJ1-5, with TRBD1 as a possible D gene (5 bases). CDR1 MNHNY and CDR2 SVGAGI come from the germline V gene (reference sequence). There are 13 residues in the CDR3. Trimming pared 7 bases from V and 1 base from J, leaving 8 bases between. CDR3 DNA: TGTGCCAGCAAGGGGCGGAGCAATCAGCCCCAGCATTTT. Amino acids: CASKGRSNQPQHF.

The DNA for the CDR3 is TGTGCCTGGAGTGCGGACGGCGGAGAGTACTTC. It is translated as CAWSADGGEYF. The chain carries TRBV30 and TRBJ2-7; D uncertain. Trimming removed 1 base from V and 11 bases from J, with 12 bases in between. This CDR3 has 11 residues. CDR1 and CDR2 from the germline V gene are GTSNPN and SVGIG (reference sequence).

The V and J genes are TRBV28 and TRBJ1-5; 7 positions match TRBD1. CDR1 and CDR2 (germline): MDHEN, SYDVKM. The CDR3 is 15 amino acids. Trimming cost V 2 bases and J 5 bases; bases outside gene matches: 6. CDR3 in DNA: TGTGCCAGCAGTTTAATCCGACAGGGACATCAGCCCCAGCATTTT. Translating gives CASSLIRQGHQPQHF.

The chain joins TRBV2 to TRBJ2-7, with 8 bases matching TRBD1. This CDR3 has 14 residues. V lost 5 bases and J lost 7; bases outside the gene matches: 10. The germline V gene has CDR1 SNHLY and CDR2 FYNNEI. Here the CDR3 reads CASSRRTGPWEQYF. In DNA, the CDR3 is TGTGCCAGCAGTCGGAGGACAGGGCCGTGGGAGCAGTACTTC.

The rearrangement links TRBV5-1 to TRBJ2-7; 7 bases align to TRBD2. CDR3 length equals 14 residues. The ends lost 0 bases at V and 3 bases at J; junction bases unmatched: 3. CDR1 and CDR2 from the germline V gene are SGHRS and YFSETQ. The CDR3 DNA reads TGCGCCAGCAGCTTGGCCAGCGGGGTCTACGAGCAGTACTTC. It specifies CASSLASGVYEQYF.

This clone has only a few counts. This rearrangement joins TRBV5-6 to TRBJ1-2; D gene unclear. CDR1 is SGHDT and CDR2 is YYEEEE in the germline V gene. V dropped 1 base and J dropped 8 bases, with 9 bases sitting between them. The CDR3 has 12 amino acids. The CDR3 DNA sequence: TGTGCCAGCAGCTTGTGGCGGGGAGGCTACACCTTC. Its protein is CASSLWRGGYTF.

The genes are TRBV14 and TRBJ2-1; the match to TRBD2 covers 14 bases. The CDR3 has 17 residues. Germline values: CDR1 SGHDN, CDR2 FVKESK. V dropped 1 base and J dropped 8; count of bases not matched to a gene: 7. The CDR3 DNA reads as TGTGCCAGCAGCCAAGTCGGGACTAGCGGGAGCTCGGATGAGCAGTTCTTC. This translates into CASSQVGTSGSSDEQFF.

J is TRBJ2-7 and V is TRBV19; 10 bases map to TRBD2. Germline-derived CDR1 and CDR2 are LNHDA and SQIVND (reference sequence). CDR3 length: 16 amino acids. V lost 4 bases and J lost 7; bases outside the gene matches: 13. CDR3 protein: CASSTGRPTSGLEQYF. CDR3 DNA sequence: TGTGCCAGTAGTACAGGCCGACCGACTAGCGGGTTGGAGCAGTACTTC. The full variable domain, its missing parts supplied by reference TRBV19 and TRBJ2-7, is DGGITQSPKYLFRKEGQNVTLSCEQNLNHDAMYWYRQDPGQGLRLIYYSQIVNDFQKGDIAEGYSVSREKKESFPLTVTSAQKNPTAFYLCASSTGRPTSGLEQYFGPGTRLTVT.

CDR3 nucleotide sequence: TGCGCCAGCAGCCAAGGGTGGCAGGGGGCGGGCACTGAAGCTTTCTTT. This translates into CASSQGWQGAGTEAFF. This chain links TRBV4-3 with TRBJ1-1; 8 nucleotides line up with TRBD1. CDR1 is LGHNA and CDR2 is YSLEER in the germline V gene. This CDR3 is 16 amino acids long. Trimming removed 1 base from V and 4 bases from J; junction bases left unmatched: 8.

The chain combines TRBV29-1 with TRBJ2-1, with 10 bases identical to TRBD1. Trimming at V came to 0 bases and at J to 8 bases, leaving 4 bases not matched to a gene. From germline, CDR1 is SQVTM and CDR2 ANQGSEA. CDR3 length: 14 residues. Written as DNA, the CDR3 is TGCAGCGTTGAAGATCGGACAGGGGGTTATGAGCAGTTCTTC. Protein sequence: CSVEDRTGGYEQFF.

This clone was counted once. The rearrangement uses TRBV28 and TRBJ2-3, with TRBD2 matching 16 bases. CDR1 is MDHEN, CDR2 SYDVKM, per germline. The CDR3 spans 17 residues. Losses at the gene ends were 6 bases for V and 1 base for J; bases not matched to a gene: 4. CDR3 sequence: CASSTGLAGGGTDTQYF. The CDR3 coding sequence is TGTGCCAGCAGCACGGGACTAGCGGGAGGGGGCACAGATACGCAGTATTTT.

This clone appeared a few times. J is TRBJ2-3 and V is TRBV19; the D call may be TRBD1 or TRBD2 (6 bases each). V shed 5 bases and J shed 4 bases, with 16 bases lying between them. This CDR3 region has 15 residues. CDR1 is LNHDA and CDR2 is SQIVND in the germline V gene (reference sequence). CDR3 nucleotide sequence: TGTGCCAGTAGTCCACAGCGGAGGGGGGCAGATACGCAGTATTTT. Translating it yields CASSPQRRGADTQYF.

This clone appeared once. The rearrangement links TRBV7-2 to TRBJ2-2, with TRBD1 matching over 9 bases. The ends lost 4 bases at V and 5 bases at J; junction bases unmatched: 5. Germline V gene sequence: CDR1 SGHTA, CDR2 FQGNSA. The CDR3 is 15 amino acids. This CDR3 is CASSYRTGATGELFF. CDR3 sequence (DNA): TGTGCCAGCAGCTACAGGACAGGGGCGACCGGGGAGCTGTTTTTT.

The chain is built from TRBV19 and TRBJ2-2; 9 bases are shared with TRBD2. The ends lost 6 bases at V and 2 bases at J; junction bases unmatched: 4. This CDR3 contains 15 residues. CDR1 is LNHDA and CDR2 is SQIVND in the germline V gene (reference sequence). CDR3 sequence (DNA): TGTGCCAGTAGCGGACTAGCGTTTAACACCGGGGAGCTGTTTTTT. Protein product: CASSGLAFNTGELFF.

The chain employs TRBV4-1 and TRBJ2-5; TRBD2 is a possible D gene (6 bases). The DNA end is a closer match to TRBJ2-7, so the J assignment may be wrong. Germline lookup yields CDR1 MGHRA and CDR2 YSYEKL. This CDR3 contains 18 residues. CDR3 in DNA: TGCGCCAGCAGCCAACTTCTTGCGCGGGCGGGATCCTCCTACGAGCAGTACTTC. This translates into CASSQLLARAGSSYEQYF.